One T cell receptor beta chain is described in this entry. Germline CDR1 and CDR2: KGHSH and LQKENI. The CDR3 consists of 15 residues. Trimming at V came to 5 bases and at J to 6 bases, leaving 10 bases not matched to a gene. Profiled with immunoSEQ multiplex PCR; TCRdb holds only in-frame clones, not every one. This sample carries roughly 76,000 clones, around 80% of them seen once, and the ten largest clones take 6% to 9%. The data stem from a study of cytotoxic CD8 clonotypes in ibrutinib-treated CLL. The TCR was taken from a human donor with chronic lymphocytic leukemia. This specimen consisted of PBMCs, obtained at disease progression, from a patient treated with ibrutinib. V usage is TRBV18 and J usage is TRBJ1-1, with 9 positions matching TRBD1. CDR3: CASSSETRDRAEAFF. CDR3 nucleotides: TGTGCCAGCTCATCAGAAACCCGGGACAGGGCTGAAGCTTTCTTT.